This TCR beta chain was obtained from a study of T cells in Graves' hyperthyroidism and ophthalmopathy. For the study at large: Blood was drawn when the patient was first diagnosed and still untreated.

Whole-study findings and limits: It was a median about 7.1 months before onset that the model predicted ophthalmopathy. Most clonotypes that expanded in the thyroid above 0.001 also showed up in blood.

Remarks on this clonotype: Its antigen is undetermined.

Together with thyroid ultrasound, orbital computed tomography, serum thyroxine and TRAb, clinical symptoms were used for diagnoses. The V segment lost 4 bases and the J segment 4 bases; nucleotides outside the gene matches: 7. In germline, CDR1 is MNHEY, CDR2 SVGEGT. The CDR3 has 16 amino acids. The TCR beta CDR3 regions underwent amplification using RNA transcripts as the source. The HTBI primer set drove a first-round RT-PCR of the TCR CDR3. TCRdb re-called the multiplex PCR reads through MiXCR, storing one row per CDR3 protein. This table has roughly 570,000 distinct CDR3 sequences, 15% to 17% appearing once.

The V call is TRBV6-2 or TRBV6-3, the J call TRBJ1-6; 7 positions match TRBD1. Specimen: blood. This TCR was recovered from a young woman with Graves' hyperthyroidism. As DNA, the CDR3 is TGTGCCAGCAGTTTGTCGGGGACAGTATATAATTCACCCCTCCACTTT. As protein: CASSLSGTVYNSPLHF.